The entry that follows covers one T cell receptor beta chain sequence. As yet, its antigen is unknown. This entry comes from a study of T cell responses to AZD1222 COVID-19 vaccine. Study-wide points: CD4 TCRs associated with vaccination spanned spike, dominating at 160-218 and 743-854. The donor group comprised mostly white British people and more females; the analysis possibly underestimated clonal diversity.

Trimming shortened V by 7 bases and J by 8 bases, and 20 bases separated the two germline ends. This CDR3 contains 15 residues. CDR1 and CDR2 from the germline V gene are SEHNR and FQNEAQ (reference sequence). TCRdb keeps only in-frame clones here, not all; method: immunoSEQ multiplex PCR. The sample has about 47,000 clones; 80% are singletons. The rearrangement uses TRBV7-9 and TRBJ2-2, with no clear D. The clonotype comes from an adult who received the MenACWY meningococcal vaccine as a control. The source material was peripheral blood, sampled 28 days after the second dose of the MenACWY control vaccine. The CDR3 sequence: CASTPDRPQLGELFF. As DNA, the CDR3 is TGTGCCAGCACCCCTGACCGACCCCAGTTAGGGGAGCTGTTTTTT.